The 9 T cell receptor beta chains in this list originate from one sample, sequenced in a study of spatial heterogeneity in lung cancer. Notes on the study in general: The study found that expanded intratumoral alpha and beta TCR counts tracked tumor mutation counts.

TCRdb itself ran the 5' RACE reads through MiXCR, one entry per CDR3 protein. The top ten clones hold about 22% of a sample with 5,500 to 8,500 distinct CDR3 sequences, approximately 3.1% of them seen once. Their antigens remain unidentified. Time point specified: sample taken at primary tumor resection. Here the sequenced sample was lung tumor tissue, taken at surgery. The receptors were sampled from a male donor with early-stage non-small cell lung cancer.

Here the CDR3 reads CASTRDPGSNEQFF. The CDR3 bases are TGTGCCAGCACCCGGGACCCCGGAAGTAATGAGCAGTTCTTC. The rearrangement uses TRBV2 and TRBJ2-1, with D possibly being TRBD1 or TRBD2 (5 bases each). V was trimmed by 7 bases and J by 7 bases, leaving 17 bases between them. The CDR3 consists of 14 residues. Per the germline V gene, CDR1 is SNHLY and CDR2 is FYNNEI.

In this sample, this clonotype is medium-sized. The chain couples TRBV7-8 to TRBJ1-6; no clear D gene. Looked up from germline, CDR1 is SGHVS and CDR2 is FQNEAQ. V lost 0 bases to trimming and J lost 7 bases, with 16 bases between them. The CDR3 runs 17 residues. Here the CDR3 reads CASSLAPGGIRNSPLHF. The CDR3, as DNA: TGTGCCAGCAGCTTAGCCCCGGGAGGCATAAGGAATTCACCCCTCCACTTT.

By share, this clonotype counts as medium-sized (0.01 to 0.1%). V and J are TRBV20-1 and TRBJ1-5, with 10 bases matching TRBD1. The CDR3 extends over 16 amino acids. Trimming removed 6 bases from V and 0 bases from J; junction bases left unmatched: 8. The germline CDR1 and CDR2 sequences are DFQATT and SNEGSKA (reference sequence). CDR3 DNA: TGCAGTGCCAAGCGGGGACAGGGGAATAGCAATCAGCCCCAGCATTTT. It is translated as CSAKRGQGNSNQPQHF.

Relative to its sample, this clonotype is medium-sized (0.01 to 0.1%). The chain combines TRBV12-3 or TRBV12-4 with TRBJ2-3; TRBD2 aligns across 7 bases. V shed 5 bases, J shed 8 bases, and the junction held 10 bases outside the gene matches. The CDR3 spans 14 residues. The DNA of the CDR3 is TGTGCCAGCAGTCGGACACTAGCGTCGGCTACGCAGTATTTT. Protein: CASSRTLASATQYF.

This clonotype was seen many times. This sequence joins TRBV7-8 and TRBJ1-1; D is ambiguous. Germline-derived CDR1 and CDR2 are SGHVS and FQNEAQ. CDR3 length: 14 residues. Trimming pared 4 bases from V and 0 bases from J, leaving 9 bases between. CDR3 coding DNA: TGTGCCAGCAGCTATGACCTCATGAACACTGAAGCTTTCTTT. This codes for CASSYDLMNTEAFF.

This clonotype rates as medium-sized. The chain is built from TRBV12-5 and TRBJ1-1; no clear D. With 2 bases removed from V and 3 bases from J, the gap between germline ends came to 16 bases. CDR1 is LGHNT, CDR2 FRNRAP, per germline. The length of the CDR3 is 16 residues. This CDR3 is CASGLSLRSYDTEAFF. The CDR3 DNA sequence: TGTGCTAGTGGTTTGTCCCTCAGGAGCTATGACACTGAAGCTTTCTTT.

This clonotype appeared many times. The rearrangement links TRBV12-3 or TRBV12-4 to TRBJ2-3, with 7 nucleotides matching TRBD2. With 7 bases clipped from V and 7 bases from J, the junction kept 11 bases outside the gene matches. The CDR3 length is 14 residues. This chain's CDR3 is CASTLAAPWNTQYF. DNA for the CDR3: TGTGCCAGCACCCTAGCGGCCCCGTGGAATACGCAGTATTTT.

By sample fraction, this clonotype is medium-sized. The V gene is TRBV2, the J gene TRBJ2-7, with TRBD2 matching over 7 bases. CDR3 length: 16 amino acids. Losses at the gene ends were 1 base for V and 5 bases for J; bases not matched to a gene: 11. Germline CDR1 is SNHLY and CDR2 is FYNNEI. DNA of the CDR3: TGTGCCAGCAGTGAAGAAGGCGGGAGACCCCAGGACGAGCAGTACTTC. Protein sequence: CASSEEGGRPQDEQYF.

By proportion, this clonotype is medium-sized. The gene calls are TRBV7-9 and TRBJ2-2; the match to TRBD2 covers 11 bases. The CDR3 is 17 amino acids. The trim removed 5 bases at V and 5 bases at J, leaving 10 bases unmatched. The germline CDR1 and CDR2 sequences are SEHNR and FQNEAQ (reference sequence). Here the CDR3 reads CASSPRLAGRGTGELFF. The CDR3 nucleotides are TGTGCCAGCAGCCCTCGACTAGCGGGGCGAGGGACCGGGGAGCTGTTTTTT.